A single sample gave rise to the 32 T cell receptor beta chains below, sequenced in a study of T cells in women clearing cervical HPV infection. Clones were sequenced by immunoSEQ multiplex PCR, and TCRdb holds only the in-frame ones, with some missing. In all, the sample yields 40,000 to 60,000 clones. Sequencing was carried out using blood buffy coat. These TCRs come from a woman between 18 and 70 years old with a cervical HPV16 infection that either progressed to CIN3+ or cleared (not recorded which).

Worth noting for this clone: The read falls 3 residues short of the CDR3 end, and the missing part is taken from the germline J gene. The V and J genes are TRBV6-1 and TRBJ2-3; 7 bases align to TRBD2. There are 16 residues in the CDR3. After removal of 2 bases from V and 0 bases from J, the junction contained 5 bases not matched to a gene. Germline-derived CDR1 and CDR2 are MNHNS and SASEGT. The DNA read from the CDR3 is TGTGCCAGCAGTGAACGTCCTAGCGGAAGCACAGATACG. Translation gives CASSERPSGSTDT. The whole CDR3 region reads CASSERPSGSTDTQYF.

Points on this clone: The CDR3 is cut off 3 residues early in the read; its end comes from the germline J gene. The chain joins TRBV20-1 to TRBJ2-7, with D perhaps given as TRBD1 or TRBD2 (5 bases each). The V and J ends lost 5 bases and 5 bases respectively, with 22 bases between them. Per the germline V gene, CDR1 is DFQATT and CDR2 is SNEGSKA (reference sequence). This CDR3 has 15 residues. The CDR3: CSARDDERGTDEQYF. CDR3 bases read: TGCAGTGCTCGGGATGACGAGAGGGGCACTGACGAG.

Concerning this clone: Coverage ceases 3 residues before the CDR3 finishes, and the germline J gene fills in the end. This rearrangement joins TRBV4-2 to TRBJ2-3; 12 bases are shared with TRBD2. The CDR3 consists of 20 residues. V lost 4 bases and J lost 5; bases outside the gene matches: 19. Germline values: CDR1 LGHNA, CDR2 YNFKEQ. This CDR3 reads CASSRTKGASGGAGIDTQYF. CDR3 DNA (partial): TGTGCCAGCAGCCGCACTAAAGGAGCTAGCGGGGGGGCCGGAATAGATACG.

The sequenced CDR3 bases are TGTGCCAGCAGCTTGGTCGAGGACAGCGATCAGCCC. Translating gives CASSLVEDSDQP. The CDR3 in its entirety is CASSLVEDSDQPQHF. The V and J genes are TRBV5-5 and TRBJ1-5; D possibly corresponds to TRBD1 (6 bases). The read stops 3 residues short of the end of the CDR3; the missing end is completed from the germline J gene. The V end lost 0 bases, the J end lost 5 bases, and 12 bases lay between the germline ends. Germline V gives CDR1 SGHKS, CDR2 YYEKEE (reference sequence). This CDR3 contains 15 residues.

The CDR3 region is CASSSTGRSTEAFF. CDR3 bases read: TGTGCCAGCTCATCGACAGGGAGGAGTACTGAA. This chain connects TRBV18 to TRBJ1-1, with 7 bases fitting TRBD1. The read is 3 residues too short to cover the CDR3 end, so that end is filled in from the germline J gene. Per germline, CDR1 KGHSH and CDR2 LQKENI. The CDR3 is 14 residues long. V shed 5 bases, J shed 5 bases, and the junction held 8 bases outside the gene matches.

As regards this clone: The read is 3 residues too short to cover the CDR3 end, so that end is filled in from the germline J gene. This rearrangement joins TRBV14 to TRBJ2-2; 8 positions match TRBD1. In germline, CDR1 is SGHDN, CDR2 FVKESK. The CDR3 is made up of 17 amino acids. J gave up 1 base and V 3 bases, and 7 bases lay outside the gene matches. The DNA read from the CDR3 is TGTGCCAGCAGCCAGAGAAGAGGACAGGGGAACACCGGGGAG. It translates to CASSQRRGQGNTGE. The full CDR3 protein is CASSQRRGQGNTGELFF. Combining the CDR3 with reference TRBV14 and TRBJ2-2 gives the whole variable domain EAGVTQFPSHSVIEKGQTVTLRCDPISGHDNLYWYRRVMGKEIKFLLHFVKESKQDESGMPNNRFLAERTGGTYSTLKVQPAELEDSGVYFCASSQRRGQGNTGELFFGEGSRLTVL.

The covered CDR3 bases are TGCAGTGTAGGGCAGCCGTCCTACGAG. Translated: CSVGQPSYE. The entire CDR3 protein is CSVGQPSYEQYF. V usage is TRBV20-1 and J usage is TRBJ2-7, with no clear D. The observed sequence ends 3 residues before the CDR3 terminus, with the missing tail filled in from the germline J gene. Germline loops: CDR1 DFQATT, CDR2 SNEGSKA (reference sequence). V dropped 7 bases and J dropped 1 base, with 11 bases sitting between them. The CDR3 has 12 amino acids.

In regard to this clone: Read sequence stops 3 residues before the CDR3 end, and the germline J gene provides the missing end. The same CDR3 can be traced to other DNA sequences in this sample. V and J are TRBV5-4 and TRBJ2-2; TRBD2 aligns across 9 bases. Germline CDR1 is SGHNT and CDR2 is YYREEE (reference sequence). V was pared by 2 bases and J by 1 base, with 0 bases of the junction left unmatched. This CDR3 is built from 15 residues. The CDR3: CASSLAGGNTGELFF. Partial CDR3 DNA: TGTGCCAGCAGCTTAGCGGGGGGGAACACCGGGGAG.

On this clone: The missing CDR3 end, 3 residues past where the read stops, is filled in from the germline J gene. V and J are TRBV7-2 and TRBJ1-2, with D hard to call. CDR3 length: 13 residues. Germline values: CDR1 SGHTA, CDR2 FQGNSA. The CDR3 is CASSFYSTDTYTF. The sequenced part of the CDR3 DNA is TGTGCCAGCAGCTTCTACAGCACAGATACC.

In the case of this clone: The DNA ends 3 residues before the CDR3 does, and the rest of the CDR3 is filled in from the germline J gene. The chain joins TRBV29-1 to TRBJ1-2; no definite D call. Germline V gene data show CDR1 as SQVTM and CDR2 as ANQGSEA. The CDR3 totals 12 residues. The V end was cut by 3 bases, the J end by 4 bases, with 9 bases between. The CDR3 loop is CSVDSGPYGYTF. The sequenced CDR3 bases are TGCAGCGTTGATAGCGGACCCTATGGC.

Concerning this clone itself: The read terminates 3 residues ahead of where the CDR3 ends, so the germline J gene completes it. J is TRBJ1-2 and V is TRBV19; D gene unclear. CDR1 is LNHDA and CDR2 is SQIVND in the germline V gene (reference sequence). The CDR3 spans 16 residues. CDR3 region: CASSLRPSPSSYDYTF. CDR3 bases read: TGTGCCAGTAGTTTACGCCCAAGTCCGAGCTCCTACGAC. The whole variable domain, remainder taken from reference TRBV19 and TRBJ1-2, is DGGITQSPKYLFRKEGQNVTLSCEQNLNHDAMYWYRQDPGQGLRLIYYSQIVNDFQKGDIAEGYSVSREKKESFPLTVTSAQKNPTAFYLCASSLRPSPSSYDYTFGSGTRLTVV.

Comment on this clone: Sequencing ends 3 residues short of the CDR3 end; the germline J gene provides the rest. This chain connects TRBV7-9 to TRBJ1-2; D gene uncertain. V lost 6 bases and J lost 4, with 9 bases in between. In germline, CDR1 is SEHNR, CDR2 FQNEAQ (reference sequence). The CDR3 runs 12 residues. The CDR3 DNA, read in part, is TGTGCCAGCAGTAGAGGGCTCTATGGC. Its translation: CASSRGLYG. The whole CDR3 protein is CASSRGLYGYTF.

A word on this clone: The read finishes 3 residues shy of the CDR3 end, and the germline J gene is used to complete it. The chain combines TRBV2 with TRBJ2-2; no clear D gene. The CDR3 has 11 residues. Germline loops: CDR1 SNHLY, CDR2 FYNNEI. This CDR3 reads CASTPAEKLFF. CDR3 DNA, as far as it was read: TGTGCCAGCACCCCCGCGGAAAAG.

The CDR3 DNA, read in part, is TGTGCCAGCAGCATTACCTCAGACACAGATACG. It yields the protein CASSITSDTDT. The CDR3 reads in full as CASSITSDTDTQYF. The gene calls are TRBV7-7 and TRBJ2-3; D gene unclear. The read stops 3 residues short of the end of the CDR3; the missing end is completed from the germline J gene. This CDR3 is 14 amino acids long. Germline-derived CDR1 and CDR2 are SSHAT and FNYEAQ (reference sequence). With 5 bases removed from V and 2 bases from J, the gap between germline ends came to 11 bases. Full variable domain (rest looked up from reference TRBV7-7 and TRBJ2-3): GAGVSQSPRYKVTKRGQDVTLRCDPISSHATLYWYQQALGQGPEFLTYFNYEAQPDKSGLPSDRFSAERPEGSISTLTIQRTEQRDSAMYRCASSITSDTDTQYFGPGTRLTVL.

Concerning this clone: The read halts 3 residues ahead of the CDR3 end, with the missing end drawn from the germline J gene. The rearrangement uses TRBV14 and TRBJ2-7; 8 positions agree with TRBD2. The CDR3 spans 15 residues. Germline V gene lookup returns CDR1 SGHDN and CDR2 FVKESK. Trimming removed 1 base from V and 2 bases from J; junction bases left unmatched: 4. CDR3 bases read: TGTGCCAGCAGCCAAGGGAGCGGGGGAACCTACGAG. As protein: CASSQGSGGTYE. The full CDR3 sequence reads CASSQGSGGTYEQYF.

Concerning this clone itself: The sample contains more than one DNA sequence encoding this CDR3. The sequenced CDR3 bases are TGCAGTGCTAGACTTGGGACAGGGCCTGGAAACACC. Residues: CSARLGTGPGNT. The whole CDR3 protein reads CSARLGTGPGNTIYF. The genes are TRBV20-1 and TRBJ1-3; the match to TRBD1 covers 9 bases. Read sequence stops 3 residues before the CDR3 end, and the germline J gene provides the missing end. This CDR3 spans 15 amino acids. Germline V gives CDR1 DFQATT, CDR2 SNEGSKA (reference sequence). V gave up 2 bases and J gave up 2 bases; unmatched junction bases: 4.

To note about this clone: Coverage ceases 3 residues before the CDR3 finishes, and the germline J gene fills in the end. This chain uses TRBV18 with TRBJ2-1; perhaps TRBD1 as D (6 bases). In germline, CDR1 is KGHSH, CDR2 LQKENI. Trimming left V 4 bases short and J 6 bases short, with 16 bases between. The CDR3 spans 15 residues. The sequenced CDR3 bases are TGTGCCAGCTCACTTAGCACAGGGTTGGGCAATGAG. Protein product: CASSLSTGLGNE. The full CDR3 protein is CASSLSTGLGNEQFF.

Remarks on this clone: Read coverage stops 3 residues before the CDR3 terminus; the germline J gene supplies the remainder. The chain has TRBV30 and TRBJ2-3, with D perhaps TRBD1 (6 bases). The CDR3 has 16 residues. Germline values: CDR1 GTSNPN, CDR2 SVGIG (reference sequence). The CDR3 bases that were read are TGTGCCTGGAGTAGTGGGGGCGTGAGGGACAATCAGCCG. Its translation is CAWSSGGVRDNQP. The full CDR3 is CAWSSGGVRDNQPQYF.

Comments on this clone: The read finishes 3 residues shy of the CDR3 end, and the germline J gene is used to complete it. The genes are TRBV28 and TRBJ1-1, with a possible D match to TRBD1 (5 bases). The CDR3 spans 13 residues. CDR1 is MDHEN, CDR2 SYDVKM, per germline. The CDR3 sequence is CASSLNYGTSAFF. The DNA read from the CDR3 is TGTGCCAGCAGTTTAAATTATGGGACTAGC.

With respect to this clone: The CDR3 end is not reached by the read, which stops 3 residues before it; the germline J gene fills it in. The chain couples TRBV30 to TRBJ2-2; unclear D gene. CDR3 length: 12 residues. Germline values: CDR1 GTSNPN, CDR2 SVGIG (reference sequence). The CDR3 here is CAWRSPNEKLFF. Partial CDR3 DNA: TGTGCCTGGAGATCCCCTAATGAAAAG.

Remarks on this clone: The read ends 3 residues shy of where the CDR3 ends; the end is completed using the germline J gene. The sample holds other DNA sequences that translate to the same CDR3. V gene TRBV5-1 combines with J gene TRBJ1-2; D not certain. Germline V gene sequence: CDR1 SGHRS, CDR2 YFSETQ. The CDR3 length is 15 residues. The CDR3 sequence is CASSMEPGTLAGYTF. The CDR3 DNA, read in part, is TGCGCCAGCTCCATGGAGCCCGGTACTCTAGCCGGC.

Concerning this clone itself: The read stops 3 residues short of the end of the CDR3; the missing end is completed from the germline J gene. The rearrangement links TRBV20-1 to TRBJ1-6; tentatively, D is TRBD1 (5 bases). The germline V and J ends were trimmed by 6 bases and 6 bases, with 15 bases remaining between them. This CDR3 contains 14 residues. CDR1 is DFQATT and CDR2 is SNEGSKA in the germline V gene (reference sequence). Here the CDR3 reads CSALSQGGNSPLHF. CDR3 DNA, as far as it was read: TGCAGTGCCCTCAGTCAGGGCGGTAATTCACCC.

Concerning this clone: The read ends 3 residues early relative to the CDR3; the germline J gene fills the gap. The gene calls are TRBV6-1 and TRBJ1-2; D gene uncertain. The CDR3 consists of 17 residues. Germline loops: CDR1 MNHNS, CDR2 SASEGT. This chain's CDR3 is CASSEEILGPLTYDYTF. The part of the CDR3 DNA that was read is TGTGCCAGCAGTGAAGAGATTCTCGGTCCTTTAACCTACGAC.

In regard to this clone: Sequencing ends 3 residues short of the CDR3 end; the germline J gene provides the rest. The rearrangement links TRBV10-1 to TRBJ2-7; D might be TRBD1 (6 bases). Trimming stripped 10 bases from V and 2 bases from J, with 15 bases between. The germline gives CDR1 WNHNN, CDR2 SYGVQD (reference sequence). The CDR3 spans 13 residues. CDR3 DNA (partial): TGCGCCACACAGGGCCCTGCCACCTACGAG. It specifies CATQGPATYE. The whole CDR3 protein is CATQGPATYEQYF.

As regards this clone: The read ends 3 residues early relative to the CDR3; the germline J gene fills the gap. The chain employs TRBV19 and TRBJ1-5; D gene ambiguous. Germline CDR1 is LNHDA and CDR2 is SQIVND (reference sequence). V lost 10 bases to trimming and J lost 9 bases, with 19 bases between them. The CDR3 sequence is 13 residues long. The part of the CDR3 DNA that was read is TGTGCCACCTCGGAGCAGGTTGGTCGGCCC. This sequence encodes CATSEQVGRP. The whole CDR3 protein reads CATSEQVGRPQHF.

Details on this clone: At one boundary the junction diverges from the germline segment, which might be a read error. The read comes to an end 3 residues before the CDR3 does, leaving the germline J gene to fill in the end. Additional DNA sequences in this sample encode the identical CDR3. The chain carries TRBV20-1 and TRBJ1-2; 8 nucleotides line up with TRBD1. The germline V gene encodes CDR1 DFQATT and CDR2 SNEGSKA (reference sequence). The CDR3 extends over 12 amino acids. CDR3 region: CSAPQGDYGYTF. The covered CDR3 bases are TGCAGTGCCCCACAGGGGGACTATGGA.

A remark on this clone: The read stops 3 residues short of the end of the CDR3; the missing end is completed from the germline J gene. The chain has TRBV7-6 and TRBJ1-2; D not resolved. The length of the CDR3 is 11 residues. The germline V gene encodes CDR1 SGHVS and CDR2 FNYEAQ. The CDR3 DNA, read in part, is TGTGCCAGCAGCTCGGACTACGAC. It specifies CASSSDYD. The entire CDR3 sequence reads CASSSDYDYTF.

In the case of this clone: The read ends 3 residues early relative to the CDR3; the germline J gene fills the gap. The rearrangement links TRBV11-2 to TRBJ1-2; tentatively, D is TRBD1 (6 bases). The V end lost 5 bases, the J end lost 3 bases, and 16 bases lay between the germline ends. CDR3 size: 15 residues. CDR1 is SGHAT, CDR2 FQNNGV, per germline. The CDR3 is CASSRWTANYYGYTF. Partial CDR3 DNA: TGTGCCAGCAGCCGATGGACAGCGAACTACTATGGC.

Incomplete CDR3 DNA: TGCGCCAGCAGCTATTCCCTCGGTGAG. It encodes CASSYSLGE. The entire CDR3 reads CASSYSLGEQFF. This chain connects TRBV5-1 to TRBJ2-1, with unresolved D. Sequencing ends 3 residues short of the CDR3 end; the germline J gene provides the rest. Trimming left V 3 bases short and J 9 bases short, with 10 bases between. Germline V gene data show CDR1 as SGHRS and CDR2 as YFSETQ. The CDR3 spans 12 residues.

A remark on this clone: Coverage ceases 3 residues before the CDR3 finishes, and the germline J gene fills in the end. The rearrangement uses TRBV7-9 and TRBJ1-1; no clear D. Germline V gene sequence: CDR1 SEHNR, CDR2 FQNEAQ (reference sequence). This CDR3 contains 12 residues. CDR3 protein: CASSFSDREAFF. CDR3 bases read: TGTGCCAGCAGCTTCTCCGATCGCGAG.

Concerning this clone: Coverage ceases 3 residues before the CDR3 finishes, and the germline J gene fills in the end. V gene TRBV5-1 combines with J gene TRBJ1-1, with D maybe TRBD1 (5 bases). Germline CDR1 and CDR2: SGHRS and YFSETQ. Trimming left V 0 bases short and J 6 bases short, with 6 bases between. This CDR3 is built from 12 residues. The CDR3 loop reads CASSLEGAEAFF. The covered CDR3 bases are TGCGCCAGCAGCTTGGAAGGGGCTGAA.

Concerning this clone: The CDR3 extends 3 residues past the end of the read, so its final part is completed from the germline J gene. The rearrangement joins TRBV20-1 to TRBJ2-3; 11 bases fit TRBD2. Trimming at V came to 3 bases and at J to 2 bases, leaving 10 bases not matched to a gene. In germline, CDR1 is DFQATT, CDR2 SNEGSKA (reference sequence). This CDR3 comprises 17 residues. The sequenced CDR3 bases are TGCAGTGCTAGTTGGCTAGCGGGGGGAGCCCTCACAGATACG. It yields the protein CSASWLAGGALTDT. The complete CDR3 reads CSASWLAGGALTDTQYF.